The 24 T cell receptor beta chains listed next were all sequenced from one sample in a study of T-cell memory formation after mild COVID-19. TCRdb re-called the 5' RACE reads with MiXCR, one entry per CDR3 protein. The sample lists roughly 410,000 distinct CDR3 sequences; less than 25% were seen once. Sequencing was done on a sample of PBMCs or a T cell subset sorted from them (not recorded which). These receptors were collected from an adult woman who had mild COVID-19 (a few samples of this study predate the infection). Cell type and time point are not known.

V and J are TRBV27 and TRBJ2-7; D ambiguous. The V end lost 3 bases, the J end lost 1 base, and 10 bases lay between the germline ends. CDR1 and CDR2 (germline): MNHEY, SMNVEV (reference sequence). The CDR3 has 14 amino acids. The CDR3: CASSFSTDSYEQYF. In DNA form, the CDR3 reads TGTGCCAGCAGTTTTTCGACGGATTCCTACGAGCAGTACTTC.

This clonotype was observed a few times. The V gene is TRBV7-8, the J gene TRBJ1-4; 11 positions match TRBD1. V lost 2 bases, J lost 7 bases, and 3 bases stayed unmatched. From germline, CDR1 is SGHVS and CDR2 FQNEAQ. The CDR3 loop spans 15 amino acids. This CDR3 reads CASSLYGTGGEKLFF. The CDR3 DNA reads TGTGCCAGCAGCTTATACGGGACAGGGGGTGAAAAACTGTTTTTT.

The chain couples TRBV20-1 to TRBJ1-2; 9 bases are a match to TRBD1. The CDR3 has 15 residues. The germline V gene encodes CDR1 DFQATT and CDR2 SNEGSKA (reference sequence). Trimming cost V 5 bases and J 6 bases; bases outside gene matches: 13. CDR3 protein: CSAHAAKQGADGYTF. The DNA for the CDR3 is TGCAGTGCTCACGCGGCCAAACAGGGGGCCGATGGCTACACCTTC.

In this sample, this clonotype turned up many times. V is TRBV7-8 and J is TRBJ2-7, with D possibly matching TRBD2 (6 bases). V was clipped by 4 bases and J by 3 bases, with 10 bases between them. The CDR3 contains 13 residues. Looked up from germline, CDR1 is SGHVS and CDR2 is FQNEAQ. Here the CDR3 DNA reads TGTGCCAGCAGCTCGGGACTTATCTACGAGCAGTACTTC. This gives the protein CASSSGLIYEQYF.

This clonotype was observed a handful of times. This chain joins TRBV5-1 and TRBJ2-1; no firm D call. Germline CDR1 reads SGHRS; CDR2 reads YFSETQ. The CDR3 loop spans 14 amino acids. V lost 1 base and J lost 6, with 11 bases in between. The CDR3: CASSLIVSRNEQFF. The CDR3 DNA follows: TGCGCCAGCAGCTTGATAGTCAGCCGCAATGAGCAGTTCTTC.

This clonotype was observed a few times. The gene calls are TRBV20-1 and TRBJ2-7, with D perhaps TRBD1 (5 bases). Trimming stripped 5 bases from V and 6 bases from J, with 20 bases between. CDR3 length equals 14 residues. Germline-derived CDR1 and CDR2 are DFQATT and SNEGSKA (reference sequence). This CDR3 is CSAPDWRRGLEQYF. The CDR3 region has the DNA TGCAGTGCTCCAGACTGGAGAAGGGGTCTCGAGCAGTACTTC.

This clonotype came up a few times. This chain joins TRBV3-1 and TRBJ2-7; TRBD2 might be the D (5 bases). V was trimmed by 3 bases and J by 0 bases, leaving 9 bases between them. The CDR3 is made up of 14 amino acids. Germline V gene lookup returns CDR1 LGHDT and CDR2 YNNKEL (reference sequence). This chain's CDR3 is CASSQDWSSYEQYF. The CDR3 DNA is TGTGCCAGCAGCCAGGACTGGAGCTCCTACGAGCAGTACTTC.

This clonotype has only a few counts. The gene calls are TRBV7-8 and TRBJ1-2; unclear D gene. Trimming stripped 0 bases from V and 8 bases from J, with 10 bases between. The germline V gene encodes CDR1 SGHVS and CDR2 FQNEAQ. The CDR3 spans 13 residues. CDR3 region: CASSLAPLGGYTF. The CDR3 nucleotides read TGTGCCAGCAGCTTAGCGCCCCTGGGGGGCTACACCTTC.

This clonotype was detected ten times or more. V usage is TRBV6-2 or TRBV6-3 and J usage is TRBJ1-1; possible D gene TRBD1, 6 bases. The V end lost 3 bases, the J end lost 6 bases, and 8 bases lay between the germline ends. The CDR3 loop spans 12 amino acids. From germline, CDR1 is MNHEY and CDR2 SVGEGT. The DNA of the CDR3 is TGTGCCAGCAGTTATGGGGGCTCTGAAGCTTTCTTT. Translating gives CASSYGGSEAFF.

This clonotype was found many times. The V and J genes are TRBV12-3 or TRBV12-4 and TRBJ2-7; 9 bases are shared with TRBD2. CDR3 length: 15 residues. The V gene end was trimmed by 7 bases and the J gene end by 8 bases; junction bases not matched to a gene: 15. In nucleotides, the CDR3 is TGTGCCAGCACCCCACCGGGGGCTAGCGGGACTAAGCAGTACTTC. Translated: CASTPPGASGTKQYF.

The chain recombines TRBV20-1 with TRBJ1-1, with TRBD1 identical over 7 bases. Germline CDR1 DFQATT, CDR2 SNEGSKA (reference sequence). CDR3 length: 13 amino acids. V dropped 3 bases and J dropped 1; count of bases not matched to a gene: 2. CDR3 DNA: TGCAGTGCTAGCCGGGACAGGAACACTGAAGCTTTCTTT. This encodes CSASRDRNTEAFF.

V and J are TRBV21-1 and TRBJ1-1. TRBV21-1 is an annotated pseudogene. This CDR3 has 15 amino acids. The CDR3 protein is CASPLVFRGVTEAFF. As DNA, the CDR3 is TGTGCCAGTCCGTTAGTATTTCGGGGGGTCACTGAAGCTTTCTTT.

This chain joins TRBV4-2 and TRBJ1-1, with unresolved D. CDR3 length: 13 residues. Between the trimmed V and J ends, which lost 0 bases and 5 bases, there was a span of 7 bases. Germline CDR1 is LGHNA and CDR2 is YNFKEQ. CDR3 residues: CASSQDEETEAFF. DNA of the CDR3: TGTGCCAGCAGCCAAGATGAGGAAACTGAAGCTTTCTTT.

This rearrangement joins TRBV12-3 or TRBV12-4 to TRBJ2-2; maybe TRBD2 (6 bases). Trimming took off 4 bases at V and 1 base at J, with 10 bases between the two ends. The CDR3 is 15 residues long. As DNA, the CDR3 is TGTGCCAGCAGTTACGCGGGGCTGAACACCGGGGAGCTGTTTTTT. Protein: CASSYAGLNTGELFF.

V gene TRBV29-1 combines with J gene TRBJ2-5, with a weak D call TRBD1 (6 bases). V was shortened by 8 bases and J by 4 bases, with 8 bases between the two germline ends. Germline CDR1 is SQVTM and CDR2 is ANQGSEA. This CDR3 comprises 10 residues. The DNA for the CDR3 is TGCAGCTTAGGGGGAGAGACCCAGTACTTC. Its protein is CSLGGETQYF.

This clonotype has more than one count but fewer than ten. The CDR3 reads CASSVLGDTDTQYF. The CDR3 DNA reads TGTGCCAGCAGCGTCCTCGGAGACACAGATACGCAGTATTTT. The chain couples TRBV5-4 to TRBJ2-3, with D unresolved. V lost 4 bases to trimming and J lost 2 bases, with 11 bases between them. CDR1 is SGHNT, CDR2 YYREEE, per germline (reference sequence). The CDR3 length is 14 residues.

The sample holds a few counts of this clonotype. This rearrangement joins TRBV5-5 to TRBJ2-7; D is ambiguous. This CDR3 has 16 residues. V gave up 4 bases and J gave up 0 bases, with 17 bases separating them. The germline V gene encodes CDR1 SGHKS and CDR2 YYEKEE (reference sequence). CDR3 sequence reads: CASSVNLGSHSYEQYF. The DNA for the CDR3 is TGTGCCAGCAGCGTGAATTTGGGTTCCCACTCCTACGAGCAGTACTTC.

The J gene is TRBJ2-1, the V gene TRBV5-5; a weak D match, TRBD1 (6 bases). Germline CDR1 is SGHKS and CDR2 is YYEKEE (reference sequence). The CDR3 has 15 amino acids. The V end was cut by 1 base, the J end by 4 bases, with 12 bases between. The CDR3 nucleotides read TGTGCCAGCAGCTTGTCTACCGGACAGTACAATGAGCAGTTCTTC. Amino acid sequence: CASSLSTGQYNEQFF.

The table lists this clonotype with many counts. The V gene is TRBV20-1, the J gene TRBJ1-1; D unresolved. CDR1 and CDR2 (germline): DFQATT, SNEGSKA (reference sequence). CDR3 length: 11 amino acids. Trimming removed 3 bases from V and 3 bases from J, with 5 bases in between. This CDR3 reads CSASTHTEAFF. The CDR3 nucleotides read TGCAGTGCTAGTACCCACACTGAAGCTTTCTTT.

This clonotype was picked up a small number of times. The chain carries TRBV5-1 and TRBJ2-7; TRBD2 might be the D (5 bases). The CDR3 runs to 12 residues. Germline-derived CDR1 and CDR2 are SGHRS and YFSETQ. Trimming took 5 bases from V and 3 from J, leaving 9 bases between them. The CDR3 here is CASSAGLYEQYF. Here the CDR3 DNA reads TGCGCCAGCAGTGCGGGTCTCTACGAGCAGTACTTC.

This sequence joins TRBV6-6 and TRBJ2-5; no firm D call. Trimming cost V 7 bases and J 2 bases, with 5 bases left between them. Per the germline V gene, CDR1 is MNHNY and CDR2 is SVGAGI (reference sequence). The length of the CDR3 is 11 residues. The CDR3 sequence is CASTEQETQYF. The CDR3 nucleotides are TGTGCCAGCACCGAACAAGAGACCCAGTACTTC.

The chain carries TRBV7-9 and TRBJ1-2; maybe TRBD1 (5 bases). The CDR3 extends over 14 amino acids. From germline, CDR1 is SEHNR and CDR2 FQNEAQ (reference sequence). Trimming took off 2 bases at V and 8 bases at J, with 15 bases between the two ends. CDR3 loop: CASSLPDRQGGYTF. The CDR3 region has the DNA TGTGCCAGCAGCTTACCCGATCGGCAGGGAGGCTACACCTTC. The full variable domain, rest sourced from reference TRBV7-9 and TRBJ1-2, is DTGVSQNPRHKITKRGQNVTFRCDPISEHNRLYWYRQTLGQGPEFLTYFQNEAQLEKSRLLSDRFSAERPKGSFSTLEIQRTEQGDSAMYLCASSLPDRQGGYTFGSGTRLTVV.

This clonotype has only a few counts. The CDR3 is CASSSERGEFDNEQFF. The CDR3 DNA follows: TGTGCCAGCAGCTCCGAGCGGGGGGAGTTCGACAATGAGCAGTTCTTC. The V and J genes are TRBV7-6 and TRBJ2-1; TRBD2 agrees at 9 bases. With 4 bases clipped from V and 5 bases from J, the junction kept 9 bases outside the gene matches. Germline V gene sequence: CDR1 SGHVS, CDR2 FNYEAQ. The CDR3 sequence is 16 residues long.

The V call is TRBV20-1, the J call TRBJ2-2, with D uncertain. V was trimmed by 1 base and J by 3 bases, leaving 6 bases between them. CDR1 DFQATT and CDR2 SNEGSKA come from the germline V gene (reference sequence). The CDR3 covers 13 residues. For the CDR3, the DNA is TGCAGTGCTAGAGGGCTGTACACCGGGGAGCTGTTTTTT. Protein: CSARGLYTGELFF.